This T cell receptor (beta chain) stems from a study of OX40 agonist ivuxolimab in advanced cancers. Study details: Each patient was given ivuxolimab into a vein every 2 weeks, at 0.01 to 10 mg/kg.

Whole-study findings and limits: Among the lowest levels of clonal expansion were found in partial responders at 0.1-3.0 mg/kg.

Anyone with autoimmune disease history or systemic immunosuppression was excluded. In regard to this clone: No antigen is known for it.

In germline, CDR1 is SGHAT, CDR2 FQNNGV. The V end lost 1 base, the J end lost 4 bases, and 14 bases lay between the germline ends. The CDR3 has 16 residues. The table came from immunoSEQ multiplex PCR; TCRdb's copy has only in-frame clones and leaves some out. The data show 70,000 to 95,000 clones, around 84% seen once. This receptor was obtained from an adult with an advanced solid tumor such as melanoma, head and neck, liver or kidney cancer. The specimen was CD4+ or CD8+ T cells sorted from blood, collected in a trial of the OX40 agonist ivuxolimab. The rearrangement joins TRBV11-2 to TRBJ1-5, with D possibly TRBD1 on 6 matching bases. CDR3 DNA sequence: TGTGCCAGCAGCTTAGCAATAGGGGGTCGGAATCAGCCCCAGCATTTT. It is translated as CASSLAIGGRNQPQHF.